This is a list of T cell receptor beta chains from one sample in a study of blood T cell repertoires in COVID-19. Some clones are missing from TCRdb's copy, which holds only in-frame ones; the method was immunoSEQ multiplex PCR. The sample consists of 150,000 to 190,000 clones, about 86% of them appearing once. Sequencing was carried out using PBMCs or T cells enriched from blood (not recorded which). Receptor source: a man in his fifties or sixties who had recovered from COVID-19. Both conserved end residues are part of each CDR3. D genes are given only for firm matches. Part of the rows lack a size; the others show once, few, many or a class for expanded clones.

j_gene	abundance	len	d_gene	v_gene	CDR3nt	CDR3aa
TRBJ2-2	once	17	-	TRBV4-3	TGCGCCAGCAGCCAAGATCTTGCCGGGGGTAACACCGGGGAGCTGTTTTTT	CASSQDLAGGNTGELFF
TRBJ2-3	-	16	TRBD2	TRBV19	TGTGCCAGTAGTATAGATCCTAGCGGGAGCACAGATACGCAGTATTTT	CASSIDPSGSTDTQYF
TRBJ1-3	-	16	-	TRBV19	TGTGCCAGTAGTTATTGGGCTCCGGGATCTGGAAACACCATATATTTT	CASSYWAPGSGNTIYF
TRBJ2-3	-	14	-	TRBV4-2	TGTGCCAGCAGCCAGAACAGGGAAACAGATACGCAGTATTTT	CASSQNRETDTQYF
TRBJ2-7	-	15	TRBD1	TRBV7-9	TGTGCCAGCAGCCGCGACAGGGGAAGGACCTACGAGCAGTACTTC	CASSRDRGRTYEQYF
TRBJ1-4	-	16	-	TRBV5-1	TGCGCCAGCAGACCCGGGACGGGAGCAACTAATGAAAAACTGTTTTTT	CASRPGTGATNEKLFF
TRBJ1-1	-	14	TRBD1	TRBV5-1	TGCGCCAGCAGCCCGACAGGGATGGGGACTGAAGCTTTCTTT	CASSPTGMGTEAFF
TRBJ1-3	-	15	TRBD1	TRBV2	TGTGCCAGCAGTTTGGACAGGGCTTCAGGAAACACCATATATTTT	CASSLDRASGNTIYF
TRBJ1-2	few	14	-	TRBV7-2	TGTGCCAGCAGCTTAGCTAAGGGAGGGGAAGGCTACACCTTC	CASSLAKGGEGYTF
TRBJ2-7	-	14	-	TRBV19	TGTGCCAGTAGAGGAGGCCAGACCCCCTACGAGCAGTACTTC	CASRGGQTPYEQYF
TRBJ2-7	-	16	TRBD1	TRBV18	TGTGCCAGCTCAGGAGCAGGGGGTGTAAGCTCCTACGAGCAGTACTTC	CASSGAGGVSSYEQYF
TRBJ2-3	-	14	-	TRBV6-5	TGTGCCAGCAGTTACCGACAGAGCACAGATACGCAGTATTTT	CASSYRQSTDTQYF
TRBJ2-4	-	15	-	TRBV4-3	TGCGCCAGCAGCCAAGAGGGCCCCCCAGGAAACATTCAGTACTTC	CASSQEGPPGNIQYF